The next 17 T cell receptor beta chains were all read from a single sample in a study of CD8 T cells in Susac syndrome. The authors reverse transcribed roughly 0.5 to 1 ug RNA with random hexamers. TCRdb itself ran the immunoSEQ multiplex PCR reads through MiXCR, one entry per CDR3 protein. This table holds about 80,000 distinct CDR3 sequences, about 92% found once. Sequenced input: CD4+ T cells from PBMCs. These receptors came from a human donor with Susac syndrome.

The chain combines TRBV12-3 or TRBV12-4 with TRBJ1-2; 7 bases match TRBD1. The CDR3 is made up of 13 amino acids. Losses at the gene ends were 9 bases for V and 4 bases for J; bases not matched to a gene: 8. CDR3 in amino acids: CASSRYRGYGYTF. CDR3 DNA sequence: TGTGCCAGTTCAAGGTACAGGGGCTATGGCTACACCTTC.

The chain combines TRBV2 with TRBJ2-1; the D gene is possibly TRBD2 (6 bases). The CDR3 has 20 amino acids. V was trimmed by 6 bases and J by 3 bases, leaving 30 bases between them. The V gene's germline CDR1 is SNHLY and CDR2 FYNNEI. The CDR3 protein is CASSGESGLYPIVYYNEQFF. The CDR3 coding sequence is TGTGCCAGCAGCGGGGAATCGGGACTCTACCCCATAGTCTACTACAATGAGCAGTTCTTC.

The chain carries TRBV20-1 and TRBJ2-5; D may be TRBD1 or TRBD2 (6 bases each). Trimming stripped 3 bases from V and 5 bases from J, with 19 bases between. Looked up from germline, CDR1 is DFQATT and CDR2 is SNEGSKA (reference sequence). The CDR3 contains 15 residues. The CDR3 protein is CSASSGVGSWETQYF. The DNA for the CDR3 is TGCAGTGCTAGTTCAGGGGTCGGGAGTTGGGAGACCCAGTACTTC.

The chain carries TRBV24-1 and TRBJ2-1; 11 nucleotides align to TRBD1. The CDR3 has 16 residues. Germline V gene sequence: CDR1 KGHDR, CDR2 SFDVKD. V dropped 4 bases and J dropped 6; count of bases not matched to a gene: 7. The CDR3, as DNA: TGTGCCACCAGTGACCCCGGGACAGGGGGTTCCAATGAGCAGTTCTTC. The encoded protein is CATSDPGTGGSNEQFF.

The chain is built from TRBV18 and TRBJ2-5; TRBD1 or TRBD2 may be the D gene (6 bases each). The CDR3 totals 13 residues. The V gene's germline CDR1 is KGHSH and CDR2 LQKENI. Deletions cut 5 bases from V and 6 bases from J, with 13 bases between. Written as DNA, the CDR3 is TGTGCCAGCTCATTCCCGGGGGCGCAGACCCAGTACTTC. This gives the protein CASSFPGAQTQYF.

The chain joins TRBV5-4 to TRBJ2-5; the match to TRBD2 covers 13 bases. Germline trimming cut 1 base from V and 10 bases from J; bases unmatched to any gene: 13. This CDR3 has 17 amino acids. The germline CDR1 and CDR2 sequences are SGHNT and YYREEE (reference sequence). The CDR3 region is CASSLQVQRTSGSIQYF. The CDR3, as DNA: TGTGCCAGCAGCTTGCAAGTCCAGAGGACTAGCGGGAGTATCCAGTACTTC.

The rearrangement uses TRBV30 and TRBJ2-7; the D call may be TRBD1 or TRBD2 (6 bases each). Germline loops: CDR1 GTSNPN, CDR2 SVGIG (reference sequence). Trimming cost V 5 bases and J 5 bases, with 19 bases left between them. The CDR3 contains 14 residues. The CDR3 is CAWDYPGGHDEQYF. The CDR3 region has the DNA TGTGCCTGGGATTACCCCGGGGGCCACGACGAGCAGTACTTC. Filled out from reference TRBV30 and TRBJ2-7, the complete variable domain reads SQTIHQWPATLVQPVGSPLSLECTVEGTSNPNLYWYRQAAGRGLQLLFYSVGIGQISSEVPQNLSASRPQDRQFILSSKKLLLSDSGFYLCAWDYPGGHDEQYFGPGTRLTVT.

The chain carries TRBV6-2 or TRBV6-3 and TRBJ1-2, with no clear D. Trimming shortened V by 8 bases and J by 8 bases, and 18 bases separated the two germline ends. Germline values: CDR1 MNHEY, CDR2 SVGEGT. The CDR3 sequence is 13 residues long. CDR3 in amino acids: CASGPPGSRGYTF. CDR3 DNA: TGTGCCAGCGGGCCTCCGGGGTCGCGGGGCTACACCTTC.

The V call is TRBV27, the J call TRBJ2-1; D is uncertain. CDR1 and CDR2 (germline): MNHEY, SMNVEV (reference sequence). Trimming shortened V by 1 base and J by 12 bases, and 16 bases separated the two germline ends. This CDR3 contains 14 residues. The CDR3 region is CASSLYPPTGWQFF. CDR3 nucleotide sequence: TGTGCCAGCAGTTTATACCCCCCGACCGGCTGGCAGTTCTTC.

The chain uses TRBV7-9 and TRBJ2-4, with D perhaps TRBD1 or TRBD2 (6 bases each). The V end was cut by 5 bases, the J end by 7 bases, with 18 bases between. The CDR3 has 15 residues. Per germline, CDR1 SEHNR and CDR2 FQNEAQ (reference sequence). As DNA, the CDR3 is TGTGCCAGCAGCCCCCCGGGGGCCACCGTGAACATTCAGTACTTC. Protein product: CASSPPGATVNIQYF.

The CDR3 coding sequence is TGTGCCAGCAGCTTTACGACCCTCACTTCCGGGACAGATTTATCACCCCTCCACTTT. Translation: CASSFTTLTSGTDLSPLHF. The chain carries TRBV7-9 and TRBJ1-6, with TRBD1 identical over 7 bases. This CDR3 has 19 residues. The junction had 21 bases not matched to a gene; V was cut back by 3 bases and J by 10 bases. Germline V CDR1 and CDR2: SEHNR, FQNEAQ (reference sequence).

V is TRBV12-5 and J is TRBJ1-2; TRBD1 agrees at 10 bases. This CDR3 is 15 amino acids long. Germline V gene data show CDR1 as LGHNT and CDR2 as FRNRAP. V trimming: 5 bases; J trimming: 7 bases; junction bases outside the gene matches: 10. The CDR3 coding sequence is TGTGCTAGTGGTCTCCCGACAGGGGGCTCAGGTGGCTACACCTTC. Translation gives CASGLPTGGSGGYTF. The variable domain in full, with the rest retrieved from reference TRBV12-5 and TRBJ1-2, is DARVTQTPRHKVTEMGQEVTMRCQPILGHNTVFWYRQTMMQGLELLAYFRNRAPLDDSGMPKDRFSAEMPDATLATLKIQPSEPRDSAVYFCASGLPTGGSGGYTFGSGTRLTVV.

The chain joins TRBV20-1 to TRBJ2-6, with TRBD1 as a possible D gene (6 bases). This CDR3 is built from 16 residues. The ends were cut back, 2 bases at V and 0 bases at J, with 11 bases in the middle. CDR1 is DFQATT, CDR2 SNEGSKA, per germline (reference sequence). CDR3 bases: TGCAGTGCTAGAAGACAGGCCCTCTCTGGGGCCAACGTCCTGACTTTC. The encoded protein is CSARRQALSGANVLTF.

V and J are TRBV11-2 and TRBJ2-7, with 8 bases matching TRBD1. The germline gives CDR1 SGHAT, CDR2 FQNNGV. CDR3 length equals 15 residues. Unmatched junction bases numbered 7, after V lost 0 bases and J lost 6 bases. The chain's CDR3 is CASSLDTGGGGEQYF. CDR3 DNA sequence: TGTGCCAGCAGCTTAGATACAGGGGGAGGCGGCGAGCAGTACTTC.

The chain employs TRBV7-2 and TRBJ2-6; 8 nucleotides align to TRBD2. V dropped 8 bases and J dropped 2; count of bases not matched to a gene: 5. Germline CDR1 reads SGHTA; CDR2 reads FQGNSA. The CDR3 sequence is 15 residues long. In DNA form, the CDR3 reads TGTGCCAGCCGAGACGGGGGGGCTGGGGCCAACGTCCTGACTTTC. Its protein is CASRDGGAGANVLTF.

This clonotype has a single count. The chain's CDR3 is CASSPGISYNEQFF. DNA for the CDR3: TGTGCCAGCAGCCCAGGGATCTCCTACAATGAGCAGTTCTTC. The rearrangement uses TRBV28 and TRBJ2-1; possible D gene TRBD1, 5 bases. The V gene's germline CDR1 is MDHEN and CDR2 SYDVKM. The CDR3 contains 14 residues. The ends were cut back, 6 bases at V and 0 bases at J, with 9 bases in the middle.

The V call is TRBV7-2, the J call TRBJ2-3; 9 bases match TRBD2. CDR3 size: 16 residues. CDR1 and CDR2 from the germline V gene are SGHTA and FQGNSA. J was trimmed by 0 bases and V by 1 base; bases with no gene match: 2. The CDR3 coding sequence is TGTGCCAGCAGCTTAGAAGGACTAGCGAGCACAGATACGCAGTATTTT. Residues: CASSLEGLASTDTQYF. The full variable domain, with the rest looked up from reference TRBV7-2 and TRBJ2-3, is GAGVSQSPSNKVTEKGKDVELRCDPISGHTALYWYRQSLGQGLEFLIYFQGNSAPDKSGLPSDRFSAERTGGSVSTLTIQRTQQEDSAVYLCASSLEGLASTDTQYFGPGTRLTVL.